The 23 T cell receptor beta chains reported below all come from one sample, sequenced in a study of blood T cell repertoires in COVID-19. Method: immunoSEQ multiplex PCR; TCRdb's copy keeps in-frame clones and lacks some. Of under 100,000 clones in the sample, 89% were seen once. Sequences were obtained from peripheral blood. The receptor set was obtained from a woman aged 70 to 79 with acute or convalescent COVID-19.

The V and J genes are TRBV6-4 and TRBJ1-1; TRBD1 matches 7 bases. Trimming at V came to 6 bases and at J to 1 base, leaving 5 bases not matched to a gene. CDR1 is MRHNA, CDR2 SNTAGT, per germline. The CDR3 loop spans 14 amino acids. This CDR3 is CASRRQGQNTEAFF. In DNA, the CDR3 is TGTGCCAGCAGACGACAGGGACAGAACACTGAAGCTTTCTTT.

The CDR3 reads CASSRTGGHYEQYF. The DNA of the CDR3 is TGTGCCAGCTCACGCACAGGTGGGCACTACGAGCAGTACTTC. This chain joins TRBV18 and TRBJ2-7; TRBD1 might be the D (5 bases). V lost 4 bases to trimming and J lost 3 bases, with 13 bases between them. CDR3 length equals 14 residues. The germline gives CDR1 KGHSH, CDR2 LQKENI.

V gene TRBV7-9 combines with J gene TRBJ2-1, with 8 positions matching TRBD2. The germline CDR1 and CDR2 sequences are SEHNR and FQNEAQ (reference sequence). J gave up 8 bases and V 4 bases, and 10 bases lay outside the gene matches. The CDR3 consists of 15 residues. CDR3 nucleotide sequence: TGTGCCAGCAGCTCCGGGACTAGGAAGGTATATGAGCAGTTCTTC. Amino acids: CASSSGTRKVYEQFF.

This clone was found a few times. The CDR3 loop is CATSGIAGGYTDTQYF. Written as DNA, the CDR3 is TGTGCCACCAGTGGCATAGCGGGAGGATACACAGATACGCAGTATTTT. This sequence joins TRBV24-1 and TRBJ2-3, with 10 positions matching TRBD2. The CDR3 is 16 amino acids. J gave up 2 bases and V 5 bases, and 6 bases lay outside the gene matches. CDR1 KGHDR and CDR2 SFDVKD come from the germline V gene.

This chain's CDR3 is CASSYSRVNTEAFF. CDR3 nucleotides: TGTGCCAGCAGTTACTCGCGAGTGAACACTGAAGCTTTCTTT. The chain joins TRBV6-5 to TRBJ1-1; D is unclear. This CDR3 has 14 amino acids. From germline, CDR1 is MNHEY and CDR2 SVGAGI. V lost 0 bases and J 0 bases, leaving 5 bases between the germline ends.

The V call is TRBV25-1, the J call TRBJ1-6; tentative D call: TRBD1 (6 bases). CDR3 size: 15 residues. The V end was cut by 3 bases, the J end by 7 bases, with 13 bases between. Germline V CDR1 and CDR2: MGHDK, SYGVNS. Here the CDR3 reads CASSDQGKGNSPLHF. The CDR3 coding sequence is TGTGCCAGCAGTGACCAGGGGAAAGGAAATTCACCCCTCCACTTT. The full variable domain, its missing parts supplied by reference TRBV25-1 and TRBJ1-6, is EADIYQTPRYLVIGTGKKITLECSQTMGHDKMYWYQQDPGMELHLIHYSYGVNSTEKGDLSSESTVSRIRTEHFPLTLESARPSHTSQYLCASSDQGKGNSPLHFGNGTRLTVT.

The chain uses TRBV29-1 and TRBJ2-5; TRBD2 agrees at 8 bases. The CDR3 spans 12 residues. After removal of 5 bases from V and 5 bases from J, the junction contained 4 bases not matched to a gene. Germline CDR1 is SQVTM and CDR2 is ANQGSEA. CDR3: CSVRGGSETQYF. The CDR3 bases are TGCAGCGTTCGGGGGGGCTCGGAGACCCAGTACTTC.

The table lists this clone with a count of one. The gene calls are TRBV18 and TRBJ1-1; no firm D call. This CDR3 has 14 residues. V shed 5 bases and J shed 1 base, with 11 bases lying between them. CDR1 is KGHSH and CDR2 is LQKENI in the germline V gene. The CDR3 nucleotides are TGTGCCAGCTCAATTTCTGGGAGGAACACTGAAGCTTTCTTT. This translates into CASSISGRNTEAFF.

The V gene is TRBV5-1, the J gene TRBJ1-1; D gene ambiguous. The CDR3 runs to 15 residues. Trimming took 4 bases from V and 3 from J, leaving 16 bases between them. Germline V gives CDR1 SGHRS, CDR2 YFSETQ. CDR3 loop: CASSLEPNRDTEAFF. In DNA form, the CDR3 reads TGCGCCAGCAGCCTGGAACCGAATCGGGACACTGAAGCTTTCTTT. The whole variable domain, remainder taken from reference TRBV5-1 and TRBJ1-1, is KAGVTQTPRYLIKTRGQQVTLSCSPISGHRSVSWYQQTPGQGLQFLFEYFSETQRNKGNFPGRFSGRQFSNSRSEMNVSTLELGDSALYLCASSLEPNRDTEAFFGQGTRLTVV.

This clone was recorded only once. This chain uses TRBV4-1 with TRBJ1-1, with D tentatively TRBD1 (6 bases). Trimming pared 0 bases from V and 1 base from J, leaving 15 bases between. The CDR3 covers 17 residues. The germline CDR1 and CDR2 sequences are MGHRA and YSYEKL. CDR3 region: CASSQDLGGAGNTEAFF. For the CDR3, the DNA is TGCGCCAGCAGCCAAGATCTCGGGGGGGCAGGGAACACTGAAGCTTTCTTT.

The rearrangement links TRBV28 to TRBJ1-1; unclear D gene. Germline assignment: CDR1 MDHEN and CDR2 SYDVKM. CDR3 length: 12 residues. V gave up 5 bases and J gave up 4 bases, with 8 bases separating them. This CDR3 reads CASSIQSTEAFF. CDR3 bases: TGTGCCAGCAGTATACAGTCCACTGAAGCTTTCTTT.

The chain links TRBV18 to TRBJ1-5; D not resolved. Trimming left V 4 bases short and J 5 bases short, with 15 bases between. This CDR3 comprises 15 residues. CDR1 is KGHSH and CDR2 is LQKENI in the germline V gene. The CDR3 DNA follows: TGTGCCAGCTCACACTTCCCAAATCCCGATCAGCCCCAGCATTTT. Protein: CASSHFPNPDQPQHF. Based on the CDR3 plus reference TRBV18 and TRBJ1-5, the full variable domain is NAGVMQNPRHLVRRRGQEARLRCSPMKGHSHVYWYRQLPEEGLKFMVYLQKENIIDESGMPKERFSAEFPKEGPSILRIQQVVRGDSAAYFCASSHFPNPDQPQHFGDGTRLSIL.

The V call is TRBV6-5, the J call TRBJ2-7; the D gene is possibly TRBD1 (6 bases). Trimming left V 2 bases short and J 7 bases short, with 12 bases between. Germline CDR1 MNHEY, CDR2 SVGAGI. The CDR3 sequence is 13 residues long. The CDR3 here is CASSYLTGREQYF. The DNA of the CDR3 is TGTGCCAGCAGTTACCTGACAGGTCGGGAGCAGTACTTC.

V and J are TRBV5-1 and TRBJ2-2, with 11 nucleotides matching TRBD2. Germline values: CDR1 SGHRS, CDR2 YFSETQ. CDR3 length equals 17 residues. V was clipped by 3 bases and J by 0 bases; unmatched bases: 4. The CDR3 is CASSWRTSGSNTGELFF. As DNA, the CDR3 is TGCGCCAGCAGCTGGAGGACTAGCGGGTCGAACACCGGGGAGCTGTTTTTT.

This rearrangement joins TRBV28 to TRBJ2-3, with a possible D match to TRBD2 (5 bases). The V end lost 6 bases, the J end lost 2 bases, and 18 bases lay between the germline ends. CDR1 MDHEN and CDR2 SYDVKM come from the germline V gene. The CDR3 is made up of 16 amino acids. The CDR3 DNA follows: TGTGCCAGCAGCCCCATCTGGGCGGGCTCCACAGATACGCAGTATTTT. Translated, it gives CASSPIWAGSTDTQYF. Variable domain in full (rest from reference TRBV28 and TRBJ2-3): DVKVTQSSRYLVKRTGEKVFLECVQDMDHENMFWYRQDPGLGLRLIYFSYDVKMKEKGDIPEGYSVSREKKERFSLILESASTNQTSMYLCASSPIWAGSTDTQYFGPGTRLTVL.

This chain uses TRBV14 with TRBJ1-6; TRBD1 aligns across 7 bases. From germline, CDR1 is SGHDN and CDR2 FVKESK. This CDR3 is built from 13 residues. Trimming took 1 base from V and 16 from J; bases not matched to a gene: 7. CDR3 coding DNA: TGTGCCAGCAGCCAAGCTCCCCGACAGGGTCTCCACTTT. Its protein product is CASSQAPRQGLHF.

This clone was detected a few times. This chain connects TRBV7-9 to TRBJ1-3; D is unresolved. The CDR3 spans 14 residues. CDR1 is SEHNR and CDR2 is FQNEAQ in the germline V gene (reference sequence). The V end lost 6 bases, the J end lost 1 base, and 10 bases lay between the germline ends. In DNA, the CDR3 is TGTGCCAGCAGTATACCGGGGTCTGGAAACACCATATATTTT. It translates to CASSIPGSGNTIYF.

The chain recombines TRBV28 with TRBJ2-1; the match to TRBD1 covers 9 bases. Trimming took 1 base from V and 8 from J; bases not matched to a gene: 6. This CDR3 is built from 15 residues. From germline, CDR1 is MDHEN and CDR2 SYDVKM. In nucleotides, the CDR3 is TGTGCCAGCAGTTTATCTGGACAGGGGTGGCATGAGCAGTTCTTC. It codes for CASSLSGQGWHEQFF.

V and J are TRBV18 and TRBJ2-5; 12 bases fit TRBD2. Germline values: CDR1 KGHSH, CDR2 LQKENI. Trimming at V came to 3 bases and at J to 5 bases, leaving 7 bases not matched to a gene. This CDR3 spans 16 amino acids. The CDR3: CASSPTTSGSGETQYF. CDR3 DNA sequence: TGTGCCAGCTCACCGACGACTAGCGGGAGTGGGGAGACCCAGTACTTC.

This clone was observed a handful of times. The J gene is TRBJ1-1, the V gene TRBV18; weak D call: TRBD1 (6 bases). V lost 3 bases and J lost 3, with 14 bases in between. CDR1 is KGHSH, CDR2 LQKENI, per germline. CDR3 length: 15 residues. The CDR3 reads CASSPATGSDTEAFF. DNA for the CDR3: TGTGCCAGCTCACCCGCGACAGGTTCGGACACTGAAGCTTTCTTT.

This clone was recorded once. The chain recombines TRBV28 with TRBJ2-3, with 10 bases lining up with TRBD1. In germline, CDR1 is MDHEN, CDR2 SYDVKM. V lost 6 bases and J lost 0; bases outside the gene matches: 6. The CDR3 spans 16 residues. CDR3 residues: CASSARDRGSTDTQYF. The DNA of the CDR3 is TGTGCCAGCAGCGCCCGGGACAGGGGAAGCACAGATACGCAGTATTTT.

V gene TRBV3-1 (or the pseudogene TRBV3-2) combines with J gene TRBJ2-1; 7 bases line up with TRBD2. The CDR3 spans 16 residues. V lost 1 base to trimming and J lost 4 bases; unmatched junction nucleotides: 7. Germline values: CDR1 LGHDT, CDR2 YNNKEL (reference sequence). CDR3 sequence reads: CASSQGAGTIYNEQFF. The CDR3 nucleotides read TGTGCCAGCAGCCAAGGAGCCGGGACTATATACAATGAGCAGTTCTTC.

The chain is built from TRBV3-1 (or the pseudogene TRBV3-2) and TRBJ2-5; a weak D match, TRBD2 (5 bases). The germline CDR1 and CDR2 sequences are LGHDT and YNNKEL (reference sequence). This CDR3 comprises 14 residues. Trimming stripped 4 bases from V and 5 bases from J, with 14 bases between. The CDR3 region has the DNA TGTGCCAGCAGCCCCGGGGTAGCTGAGGAGACCCAGTACTTC. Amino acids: CASSPGVAEETQYF.